This entry lists 21 T cell receptor beta chains sequenced from one sample in a study of spatial heterogeneity in lung cancer. Time point reported: sample taken at primary tumor resection. Tumor, nontumor lung or frozen PBMC supplied whole RNA, sequenced without sorting. One entry per CDR3 protein, called by TCRdb with MiXCR from the 5' RACE reads. The sample holds tens of thousands of distinct CDR3 sequences, about 5.8% seen once. The sample consisted of PBMCs, taken at surgery. The receptors shown here come from a male donor with early-stage non-small cell lung cancer.

This clonotype showed up many times. V is TRBV7-8 and J is TRBJ2-3; D may be TRBD2 (5 bases). The CDR3 spans 16 residues. The germline V gene has CDR1 SGHVS and CDR2 FQNEAQ. V lost 0 bases, J lost 1 base, and 11 bases lay in between. The CDR3, as DNA: TGTGCCAGCAGCTTAGCGCGGCGGGTAGGCACAGATACGCAGTATTTT. This gives the protein CASSLARRVGTDTQYF.

This clonotype has a count of ten or more. The V and J genes are TRBV12-3 or TRBV12-4 and TRBJ2-7; D may be TRBD1 (6 bases). The length of the CDR3 is 13 residues. With 4 bases removed from V and 9 bases from J, the gap between germline ends came to 16 bases. CDR3 in DNA: TGTGCCAGCAGTTATGGACAGCTACGAAGGCAGTACTTC. Protein: CASSYGQLRRQYF.

This clonotype was seen at least ten times. This sequence joins TRBV2 and TRBJ2-2, with TRBD1 matching 10 bases. CDR1 and CDR2 from the germline V gene are SNHLY and FYNNEI. The CDR3 has 14 residues. V shed 6 bases, J shed 4 bases, and the junction held 2 bases outside the gene matches. As DNA, the CDR3 is TGTGCCAGCAGCGGGACAGGGGCCACCGGGGAGCTGTTTTTT. Translating gives CASSGTGATGELFF. Full variable domain (outside the CDR3, taken from reference TRBV2 and TRBJ2-2): EPEVTQTPSHQVTQMGQEVILRCVPISNHLYFYWYRQILGQKVEFLVSFYNNEISEKSEIFDDQFSVERPDGSNFTLKIRSTKLEDSAMYFCASSGTGATGELFFGEGSRLTVL.

This clonotype was seen at least ten times. The rearrangement joins TRBV12-3 or TRBV12-4 to TRBJ2-1; TRBD2 matches 13 bases. V dropped 6 bases and J dropped 3; count of bases not matched to a gene: 5. This CDR3 has 16 amino acids. CDR3: CASSPGLAGVYNEQFF. The CDR3 region has the DNA TGTGCCAGCAGCCCCGGACTAGCGGGAGTCTACAATGAGCAGTTCTTC.

Comments on this clonotype: A much larger clone lies a single base off, so this may be a read error. V usage is TRBV29-1 and J usage is TRBJ2-7; 7 nucleotides match TRBD2. Per germline, CDR1 SQVTM and CDR2 ANQGSEA. V lost 8 bases, J lost 2 bases, and 6 bases stayed unmatched. The CDR3 runs to 12 residues. The CDR3 DNA follows: TGCAGCATTCGCGGGGGACCCTACGAGCAGTACTTC. It is translated as CSIRGGPYEQYF.

This clonotype occurred many times. This chain links TRBV7-2 with TRBJ2-2; 9 bases agree with TRBD2. Germline V lookup: CDR1 SGHTA, CDR2 FQGNSA. The junction had 5 bases not matched to a gene; V was cut back by 4 bases and J by 5 bases. The CDR3 is 15 residues long. CDR3 amino acids: CASSSSGMGTGELFF. Written as DNA, the CDR3 is TGTGCCAGCAGCTCTAGCGGGATGGGTACCGGGGAGCTGTTTTTT. Filled out from reference TRBV7-2 and TRBJ2-2, the complete variable domain reads GAGVSQSPSNKVTEKGKDVELRCDPISGHTALYWYRQSLGQGLEFLIYFQGNSAPDKSGLPSDRFSAERTGGSVSTLTIQRTQQEDSAVYLCASSSSGMGTGELFFGEGSRLTVL.

This clonotype was counted only a few times. This sequence joins TRBV19 and TRBJ1-4, with a possible D match to TRBD1 (6 bases). Germline CDR1 reads LNHDA; CDR2 reads SQIVND (reference sequence). CDR3 length: 14 residues. Trimming cost V 6 bases and J 4 bases, with 12 bases left between them. CDR3 residues: CASSITGSNEKLFF. In DNA, the CDR3 is TGTGCCAGTAGCATAACAGGGAGTAATGAAAAACTGTTTTTT.

In this sample, this clonotype turned up many times. This rearrangement joins TRBV5-1 to TRBJ2-6; D is perhaps TRBD1 (5 bases). Looked up from germline, CDR1 is SGHRS and CDR2 is YFSETQ. The CDR3 sequence is 16 residues long. V gave up 0 bases and J gave up 1 base, with 8 bases separating them. CDR3 nucleotide sequence: TGCGCCAGCAGCTTGGGACAGCATTCTGGGGCCAACGTCCTGACTTTC. It yields the protein CASSLGQHSGANVLTF.

V is TRBV12-3 or TRBV12-4 and J is TRBJ2-1, with unresolved D. With 1 base removed from V and 5 bases from J, the gap between germline ends came to 3 bases. The CDR3 spans 12 residues. The CDR3 nucleotides are TGTGCCAGCAGTTTAGATGACAATGAGCAGTTCTTC. As protein: CASSLDDNEQFF.

In this sample, this clonotype turned up many times. The chain is built from TRBV11-1 and TRBJ2-1, with 15 bases lining up with TRBD2. This CDR3 is built from 17 residues. The germline V gene has CDR1 SGHAT and CDR2 FQDESV (reference sequence). V lost 3 bases to trimming and J lost 4 bases; unmatched junction nucleotides: 4. The CDR3 nucleotides read TGTGCCAGCAGCTTGGGACTAGCGGGAGGATCGTACAATGAGCAGTTCTTC. It yields the protein CASSLGLAGGSYNEQFF. Looking up the rest from reference TRBV11-1 and TRBJ2-1 gives the full variable domain: EAEVAQSPRYKITEKSQAVAFWCDPISGHATLYWYRQILGQGPELLVQFQDESVVDDSQLPKDRFSAERLKGVDSTLKIQPAELGDSAMYLCASSLGLAGGSYNEQFFGPGTRLTVL.

This clonotype has ten or more counts. The genes are TRBV9 and TRBJ2-2; 8 positions agree with TRBD2. The junction had 6 bases not matched to a gene; V was cut back by 3 bases and J by 5 bases. The CDR3 totals 15 residues. The V gene's germline CDR1 is SGDLS and CDR2 YYNGEE. CDR3 residues: CASSGERERTGELFF. The CDR3 bases are TGTGCCAGCAGCGGGGAGCGGGAGCGGACCGGGGAGCTGTTTTTT.

This clonotype occurred many times. V gene TRBV7-6 combines with J gene TRBJ1-6; D gene uncertain. The V gene lost 1 base and the J gene lost 6 bases, with 7 bases spanning the gap. The CDR3 sequence is 14 residues long. Germline CDR1 SGHVS, CDR2 FNYEAQ. The CDR3 DNA is TGTGCCAGCAGCTTAGAATTAAGTAATTCACCCCTCCACTTT. Its protein is CASSLELSNSPLHF.

The rearrangement joins TRBV9 to TRBJ1-1; D is undetermined. CDR3 size: 17 residues. Germline-derived CDR1 and CDR2 are SGDLS and YYNGEE. The V and J ends lost 2 bases and 0 bases respectively, with 17 bases between them. This chain's CDR3 is CASSVEPENWVNTEAFF. The CDR3, as DNA: TGTGCCAGCAGCGTTGAGCCAGAGAACTGGGTGAACACTGAAGCTTTCTTT.

This clonotype was detected ten times or more. This chain links TRBV4-1 with TRBJ2-7; tentatively, D is TRBD1 or TRBD2 (6 bases each). V was shortened by 1 base and J by 0 bases, with 13 bases between the two germline ends. The germline gives CDR1 MGHRA, CDR2 YSYEKL. CDR3 length equals 16 residues. The CDR3 DNA reads TGCGCCAGCAGCCAAGCGGGGGCGGGGTTCTCCTACGAGCAGTACTTC. This codes for CASSQAGAGFSYEQYF.

The table lists this clonotype with many counts. This chain uses TRBV19 with TRBJ1-5, with 8 bases fitting TRBD1. Germline V gives CDR1 LNHDA, CDR2 SQIVND (reference sequence). The CDR3 is 15 residues long. With V trimmed by 3 bases and J by 7 bases, 8 bases remained unmatched. The CDR3 DNA follows: TGTGCCAGTAGTATGGGTTCAGGGGGCCGGCAGCCCCAGCATTTT. This gives the protein CASSMGSGGRQPQHF.

This clonotype was detected many times. The chain joins TRBV25-1 to TRBJ2-5; 7 bases map to TRBD2. Trimming removed 7 bases from V and 2 bases from J; junction bases left unmatched: 10. Germline CDR1 reads MGHDK; CDR2 reads SYGVNS. The CDR3 has 15 amino acids. CDR3: CASTEGLAVQETQYF. CDR3 sequence (DNA): TGTGCCAGCACCGAGGGGCTAGCGGTTCAAGAGACCCAGTACTTC.

Ten or more counts support this clonotype. The rearrangement joins TRBV2 to TRBJ1-4; no definite D call. The CDR3 totals 14 residues. Germline V gene sequence: CDR1 SNHLY, CDR2 FYNNEI. V was cut by 2 bases and J by 4 bases, with 8 bases left in between. The CDR3 DNA sequence: TGTGCCAGCAGTGAAAACAGAGATAATGAAAAACTGTTTTTT. Amino acids: CASSENRDNEKLFF.

Many counts were recorded for this clonotype. V usage is TRBV18 and J usage is TRBJ2-1, with 9 bases matching TRBD2. With 3 bases clipped from V and 5 bases from J, the junction kept 5 bases outside the gene matches. Per the germline V gene, CDR1 is KGHSH and CDR2 is LQKENI. CDR3 length: 15 amino acids. The CDR3 bases are TGTGCCAGCTCACCCATAGCGGGAGACGACAATGAGCAGTTCTTC. It yields the protein CASSPIAGDDNEQFF.

The table lists this clonotype with a few counts. The rearrangement uses TRBV25-1 and TRBJ2-7; tentatively, D is TRBD2 (7 bases). The V end was cut by 1 base, the J end by 3 bases, with 13 bases between. CDR1 is MGHDK and CDR2 is SYGVNS in the germline V gene. This CDR3 has 15 amino acids. CDR3 in amino acids: CASSESGGGGYEQYF. In DNA form, the CDR3 reads TGTGCCAGCAGTGAATCCGGCGGGGGCGGCTACGAGCAGTACTTC.

This clonotype was found many times. Germline and junction disagree at one end, which may indicate a read error. The J gene is TRBJ1-5, the V gene TRBV5-1, with 7 positions matching TRBD1. The CDR3 runs 15 residues. CDR1 SGHRS and CDR2 YFSETQ come from the germline V gene. The CDR3 region has the DNA TGCGCCAGCAGCCCCCAGGGGGGGGGCAATCAGCCCCAGCAATTT. Protein: CASSPQGGGNQPQQF.

This clonotype was detected many times. The V gene is TRBV5-1, the J gene TRBJ2-1; D call uncertain. V gave up 5 bases and J gave up 5 bases, with 17 bases separating them. CDR1 and CDR2 (germline): SGHRS, YFSETQ. The CDR3 extends over 15 amino acids. The CDR3 spells CASRKETTTDNEQFF. CDR3 coding DNA: TGCGCCAGCAGGAAAGAAACCACCACGGACAATGAGCAGTTCTTC.